This T cell receptor (beta chain) was sequenced for a study of beta chain features in type 1 diabetes. As every portion of the isolated RNA was reverse transcribed, the sequencing read expressed TCRB transcripts. Naive, central memory and regulatory T cell samples came to a mean of roughly 3.9 million reads. Measured with immunoSEQ multiplex PCR; TCRdb has only the in-frame clones, and not every one. The table lists hundreds of thousands of clones, 15% to 17% of them singletons. CDR1 is SGHDT and CDR2 is YYEEEE in the germline V gene. CDR3 length equals 13 residues. V lost 4 bases and J 6 bases, leaving 13 bases between the germline ends. General study results and limits: A greater similarity of naive, central memory and Treg TCRB repertoires was seen among patients than among healthy donors. In type 1 diabetes patients, VDJ junctions had fewer insertions; deletions at these junctions were more frequent.

Heparinised blood was drawn once per donor, averaging about 116 mL. A remark on this clone: Its target is not known.

The sequenced sample was naive CD4+ T cells from blood. The TCR originated in a man aged 18 to 35 in good health. The chain carries TRBV5-6 and TRBJ1-1, with D possibly TRBD1 on 5 matching bases. CDR3 nucleotides: TGTGCCAGCAGCCTGGCGGGGCCCGCTGAAGCTTTCTTT. Its protein product is CASSLAGPAEAFF.